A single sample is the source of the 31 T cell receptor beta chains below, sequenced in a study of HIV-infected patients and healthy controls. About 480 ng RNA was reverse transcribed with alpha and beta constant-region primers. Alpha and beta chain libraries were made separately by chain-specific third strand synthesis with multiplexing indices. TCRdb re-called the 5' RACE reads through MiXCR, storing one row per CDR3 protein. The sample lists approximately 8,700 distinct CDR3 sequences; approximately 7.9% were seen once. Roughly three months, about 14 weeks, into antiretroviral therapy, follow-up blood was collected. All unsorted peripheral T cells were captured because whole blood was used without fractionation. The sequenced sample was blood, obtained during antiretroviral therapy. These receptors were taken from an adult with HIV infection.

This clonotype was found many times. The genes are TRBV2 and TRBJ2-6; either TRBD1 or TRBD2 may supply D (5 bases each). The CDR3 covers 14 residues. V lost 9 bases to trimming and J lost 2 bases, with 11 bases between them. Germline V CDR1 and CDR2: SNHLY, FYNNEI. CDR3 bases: TGTGCCAGGGAAAGGGGACCTGGGGCCAACGTCCTGACTTTC. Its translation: CARERGPGANVLTF. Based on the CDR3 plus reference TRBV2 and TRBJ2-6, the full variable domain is EPEVTQTPSHQVTQMGQEVILRCVPISNHLYFYWYRQILGQKVEFLVSFYNNEISEKSEIFDDQFSVERPDGSNFTLKIRSTKLEDSAMYFCARERGPGANVLTFGAGSRLTVL.

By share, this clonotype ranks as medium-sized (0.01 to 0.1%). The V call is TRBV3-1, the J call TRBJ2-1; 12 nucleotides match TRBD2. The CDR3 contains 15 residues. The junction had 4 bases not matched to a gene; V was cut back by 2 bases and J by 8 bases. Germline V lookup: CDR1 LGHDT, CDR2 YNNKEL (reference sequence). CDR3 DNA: TGTGCCAGCAGCCAAAGGACTAGCGGGACTGATGAGCAGTTCTTC. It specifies CASSQRTSGTDEQFF.

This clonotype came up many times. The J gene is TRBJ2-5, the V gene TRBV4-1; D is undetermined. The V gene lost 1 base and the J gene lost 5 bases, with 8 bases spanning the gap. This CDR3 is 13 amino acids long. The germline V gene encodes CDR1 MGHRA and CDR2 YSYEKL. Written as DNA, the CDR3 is TGCGCCAGCAGCCAAGCGGAATGGGAGACCCAGTACTTC. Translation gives CASSQAEWETQYF.

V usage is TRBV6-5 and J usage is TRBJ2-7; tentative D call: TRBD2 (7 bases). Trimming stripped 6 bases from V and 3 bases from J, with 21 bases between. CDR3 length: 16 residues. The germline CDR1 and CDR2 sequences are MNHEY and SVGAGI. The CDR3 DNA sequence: TGTGCCAGCAGCCCCCCGCGGGGGACAAACGGCTACGAGCAGTACGTC. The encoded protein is CASSPPRGTNGYEQYV.

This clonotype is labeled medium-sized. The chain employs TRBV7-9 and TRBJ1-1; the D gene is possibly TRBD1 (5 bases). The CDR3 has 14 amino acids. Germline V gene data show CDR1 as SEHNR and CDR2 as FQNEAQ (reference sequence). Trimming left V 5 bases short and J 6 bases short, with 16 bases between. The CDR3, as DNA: TGTGCCAGCAGCCCTGTTCAGGGCATTCCTGAAGCTTTCTTT. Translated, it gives CASSPVQGIPEAFF.

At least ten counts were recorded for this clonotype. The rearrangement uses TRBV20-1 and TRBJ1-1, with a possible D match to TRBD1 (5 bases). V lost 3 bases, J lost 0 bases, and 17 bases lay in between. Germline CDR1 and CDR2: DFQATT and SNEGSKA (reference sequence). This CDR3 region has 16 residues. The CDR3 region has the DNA TGCAGTGCTAGGGACCGGGACCGAGACATGAACACTGAAGCTTTCTTT. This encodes CSARDRDRDMNTEAFF.

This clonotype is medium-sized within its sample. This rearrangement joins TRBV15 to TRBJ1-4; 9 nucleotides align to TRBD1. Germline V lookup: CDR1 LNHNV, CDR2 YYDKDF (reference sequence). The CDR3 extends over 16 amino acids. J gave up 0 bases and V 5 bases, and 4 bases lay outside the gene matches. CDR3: CATSGGQGSTNEKLFF. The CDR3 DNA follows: TGTGCCACCAGCGGGGGACAGGGATCAACTAATGAAAAACTGTTTTTT.

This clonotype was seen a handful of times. In nucleotides, the CDR3 is TGTGCCAGCAGCTTAGCTGAGGGGCAAGGTGAGCAGTACGTC. This sequence encodes CASSLAEGQGEQYV. The genes are TRBV7-2 and TRBJ2-7, with D perhaps assigned TRBD1 or TRBD2 (5 bases each). Germline CDR1 reads SGHTA; CDR2 reads FQGNSA. Trimming took 0 bases from V and 7 from J, leaving 13 bases between them. This CDR3 contains 14 residues.

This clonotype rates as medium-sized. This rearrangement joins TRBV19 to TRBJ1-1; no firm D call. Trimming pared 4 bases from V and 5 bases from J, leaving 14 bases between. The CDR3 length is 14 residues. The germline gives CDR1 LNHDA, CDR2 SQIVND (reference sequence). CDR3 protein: CASSRTTAGTEAFF. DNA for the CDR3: TGTGCCAGTAGTAGGACCACAGCAGGAACTGAAGCTTTCTTT.

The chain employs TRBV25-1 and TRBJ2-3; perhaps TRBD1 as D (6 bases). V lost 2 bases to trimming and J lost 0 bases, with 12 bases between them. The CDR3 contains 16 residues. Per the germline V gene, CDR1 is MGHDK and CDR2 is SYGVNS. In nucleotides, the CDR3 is TGTGCCAGCAGTGAACCGACAGGACTTAGCACAGATACGCAGTATTTT. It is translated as CASSEPTGLSTDTQYF.

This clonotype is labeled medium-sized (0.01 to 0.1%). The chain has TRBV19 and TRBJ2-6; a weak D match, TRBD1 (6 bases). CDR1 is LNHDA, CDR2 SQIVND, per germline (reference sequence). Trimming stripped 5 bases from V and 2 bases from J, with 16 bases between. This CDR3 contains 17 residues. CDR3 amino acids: CASSFSLWDTGANVLTF. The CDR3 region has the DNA TGTGCCAGTAGTTTCAGCCTCTGGGACACTGGGGCCAACGTCCTGACTTTC.

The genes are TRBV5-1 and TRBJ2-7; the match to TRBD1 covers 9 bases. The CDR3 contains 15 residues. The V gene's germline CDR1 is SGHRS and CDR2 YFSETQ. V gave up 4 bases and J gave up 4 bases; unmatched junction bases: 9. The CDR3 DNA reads TGCGCCAGCAGCCCTACAGGGGGCGTAGTGTACGAGCAGTACTTC. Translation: CASSPTGGVVYEQYF.

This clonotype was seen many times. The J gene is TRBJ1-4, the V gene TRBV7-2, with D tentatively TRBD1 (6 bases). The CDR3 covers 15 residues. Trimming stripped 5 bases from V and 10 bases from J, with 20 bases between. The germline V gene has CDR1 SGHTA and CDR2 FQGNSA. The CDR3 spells CASSQRQGTTGKLFF. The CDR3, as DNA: TGTGCCAGCAGCCAGCGCCAGGGGACGACGGGAAAACTGTTTTTT.

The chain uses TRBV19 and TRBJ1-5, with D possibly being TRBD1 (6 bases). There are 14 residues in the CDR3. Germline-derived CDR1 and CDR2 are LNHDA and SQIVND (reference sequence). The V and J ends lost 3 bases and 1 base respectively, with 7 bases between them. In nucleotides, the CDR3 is TGTGCCAGTAGTATTAGGGGGAGCAATCAGCCCCAGCATTTT. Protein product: CASSIRGSNQPQHF.

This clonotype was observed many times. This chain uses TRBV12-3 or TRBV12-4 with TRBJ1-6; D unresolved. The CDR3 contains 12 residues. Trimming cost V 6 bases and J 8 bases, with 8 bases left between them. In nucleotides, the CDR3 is TGTGCCAGCAGGAGGACGGATTCACCCCTCCACTTT. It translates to CASRRTDSPLHF.

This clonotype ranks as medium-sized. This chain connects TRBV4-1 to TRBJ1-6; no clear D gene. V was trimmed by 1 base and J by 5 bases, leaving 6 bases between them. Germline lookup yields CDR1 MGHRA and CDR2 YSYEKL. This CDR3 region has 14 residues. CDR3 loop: CASSQGTDNSPLHF. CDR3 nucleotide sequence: TGCGCCAGCAGCCAAGGCACAGATAATTCACCCCTCCACTTT.

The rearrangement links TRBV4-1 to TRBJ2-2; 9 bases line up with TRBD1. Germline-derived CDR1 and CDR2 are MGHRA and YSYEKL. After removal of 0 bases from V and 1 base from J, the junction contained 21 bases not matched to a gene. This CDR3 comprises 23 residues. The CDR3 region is CASSQDIFTGQGPNTENTGELFF. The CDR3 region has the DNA TGCGCCAGCAGCCAAGATATTTTTACGGGACAGGGTCCTAATACTGAGAACACCGGGGAGCTGTTTTTT.

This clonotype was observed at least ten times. CDR3 region: CASGLQGKGTEAFF. CDR3 bases: TGTGCCAGCGGTCTTCAGGGAAAAGGCACTGAAGCTTTCTTT. This rearrangement joins TRBV6-2 or TRBV6-3 to TRBJ1-1, with D possibly TRBD1 on 5 matching bases. V gave up 8 bases and J gave up 4 bases, with 17 bases separating them. This CDR3 region has 14 residues. Germline CDR1 reads MNHEY; CDR2 reads SVGEGT.

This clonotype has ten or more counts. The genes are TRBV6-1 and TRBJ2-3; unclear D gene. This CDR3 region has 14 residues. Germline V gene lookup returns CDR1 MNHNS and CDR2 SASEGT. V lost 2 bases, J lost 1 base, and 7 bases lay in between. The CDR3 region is CASSEYRGTDTQYF. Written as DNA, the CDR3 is TGTGCCAGCAGTGAATATAGGGGCACAGATACGCAGTATTTT.

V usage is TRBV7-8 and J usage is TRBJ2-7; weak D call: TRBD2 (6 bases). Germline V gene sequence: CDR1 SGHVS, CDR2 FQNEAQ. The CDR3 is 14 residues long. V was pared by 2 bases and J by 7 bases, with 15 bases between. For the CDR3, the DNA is TGTGCCAGCAGCTTAAGTGGCAGACGGGAGGAGCAGTACTTC. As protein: CASSLSGRREEQYF.

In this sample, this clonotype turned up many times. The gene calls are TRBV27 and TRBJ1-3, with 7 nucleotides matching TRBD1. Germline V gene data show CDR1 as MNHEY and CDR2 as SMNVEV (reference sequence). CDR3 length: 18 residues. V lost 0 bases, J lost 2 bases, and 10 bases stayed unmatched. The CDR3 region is CASSLSPLRQGTGNTIYF. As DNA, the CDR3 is TGTGCCAGCAGTTTATCGCCACTCCGACAGGGCACTGGAAACACCATATATTTT.

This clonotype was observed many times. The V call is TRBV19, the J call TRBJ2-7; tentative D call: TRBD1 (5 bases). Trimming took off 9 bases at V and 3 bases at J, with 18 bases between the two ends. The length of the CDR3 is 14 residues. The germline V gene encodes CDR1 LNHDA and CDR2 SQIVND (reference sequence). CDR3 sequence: CASQRQTGGYEQYF. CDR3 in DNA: TGTGCCAGCCAAAGACAAACAGGTGGCTACGAGCAGTACTTC.

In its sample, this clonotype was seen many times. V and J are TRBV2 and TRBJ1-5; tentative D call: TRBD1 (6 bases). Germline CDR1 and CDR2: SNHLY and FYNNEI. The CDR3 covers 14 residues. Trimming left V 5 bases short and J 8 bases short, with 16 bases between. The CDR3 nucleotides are TGTGCCAGCAGTCAGGCGGGGGCCCGGGAGCCCCAGCATTTT. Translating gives CASSQAGAREPQHF.

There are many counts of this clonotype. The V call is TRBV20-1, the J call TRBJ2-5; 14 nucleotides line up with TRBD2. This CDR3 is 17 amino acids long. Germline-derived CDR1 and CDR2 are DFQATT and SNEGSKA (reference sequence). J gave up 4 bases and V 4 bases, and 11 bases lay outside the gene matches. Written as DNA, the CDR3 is TGCAGTGCTACCGGGACTAGCGGGAGAGAGGGCGGAGAGACCCAGTACTTC. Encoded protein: CSATGTSGREGGETQYF.

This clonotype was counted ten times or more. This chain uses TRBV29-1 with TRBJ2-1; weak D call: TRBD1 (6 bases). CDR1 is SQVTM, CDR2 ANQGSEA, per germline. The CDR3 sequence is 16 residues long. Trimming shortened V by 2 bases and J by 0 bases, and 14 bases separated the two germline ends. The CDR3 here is CSVEWGQLASYNEQFF. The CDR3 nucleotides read TGCAGCGTTGAATGGGGGCAGTTAGCCTCCTACAATGAGCAGTTCTTC.

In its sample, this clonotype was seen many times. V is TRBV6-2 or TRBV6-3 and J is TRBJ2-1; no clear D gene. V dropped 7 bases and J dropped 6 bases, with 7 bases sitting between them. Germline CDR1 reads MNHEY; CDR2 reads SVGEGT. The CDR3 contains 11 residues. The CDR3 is CASTTVNEQFF. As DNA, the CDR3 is TGTGCCAGCACCACGGTCAATGAGCAGTTCTTC.

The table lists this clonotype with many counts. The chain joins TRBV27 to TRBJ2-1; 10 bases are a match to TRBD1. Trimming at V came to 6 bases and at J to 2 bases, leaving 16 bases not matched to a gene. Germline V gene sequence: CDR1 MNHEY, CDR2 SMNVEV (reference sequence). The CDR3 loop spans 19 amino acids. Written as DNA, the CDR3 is TGTGCCAGCAGCAGATCGGGACAGGGGTCCTTCAAGGCCTACAATGAGCAGTTCTTC. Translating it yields CASSRSGQGSFKAYNEQFF.

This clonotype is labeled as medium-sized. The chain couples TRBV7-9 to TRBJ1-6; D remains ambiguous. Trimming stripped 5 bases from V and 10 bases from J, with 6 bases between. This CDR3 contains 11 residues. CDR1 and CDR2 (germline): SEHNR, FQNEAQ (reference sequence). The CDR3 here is CASSQDSPLHF. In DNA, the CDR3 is TGTGCCAGCAGCCAAGACTCACCCCTCCACTTT.

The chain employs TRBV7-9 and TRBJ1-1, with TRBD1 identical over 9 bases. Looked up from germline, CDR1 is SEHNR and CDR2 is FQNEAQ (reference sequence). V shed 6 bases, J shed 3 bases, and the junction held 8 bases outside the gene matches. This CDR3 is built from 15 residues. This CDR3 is CASSPDRGMDTEAFF. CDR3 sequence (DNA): TGTGCCAGCAGTCCTGACAGGGGGATGGACACTGAAGCTTTCTTT.

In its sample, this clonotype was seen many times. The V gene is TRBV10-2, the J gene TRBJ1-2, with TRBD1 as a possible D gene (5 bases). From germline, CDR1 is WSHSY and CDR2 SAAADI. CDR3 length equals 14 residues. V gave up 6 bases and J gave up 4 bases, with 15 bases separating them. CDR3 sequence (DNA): TGCGCCAGCAGGGAAGTTGGGGGATTCTATGGCTACACCTTC. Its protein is CASREVGGFYGYTF.

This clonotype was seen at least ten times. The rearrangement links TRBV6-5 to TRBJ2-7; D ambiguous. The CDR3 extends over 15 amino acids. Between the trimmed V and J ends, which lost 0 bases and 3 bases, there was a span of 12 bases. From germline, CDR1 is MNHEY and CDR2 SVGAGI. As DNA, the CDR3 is TGTGCCAGCAGTTACTCGAATTCGGGTAACTACGAGCAGTACTTC. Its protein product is CASSYSNSGNYEQYF.